Listed below are T cell receptor beta chains from one sample, sequenced in a study of STAT5B mutations in CD4+ large granular lymphocyte leukemia. TCRdb keeps only in-frame clones here, not all; method: immunoSEQ multiplex PCR. Of tens of thousands of clones listed, 85% are singletons. The sequenced sample consisted of CD4+ T cells from blood buffy coats. The receptors were gathered from a human donor in good health. Each CDR3 is given with its conserved first and last residue. The order of the fields is V gene, D gene, J gene, clone size, CDR3 protein, CDR3 DNA. D genes are given only for firm matches. Expanded clones are given a class, and other clones once, few, many or no size at all.

TRBV28	TRBD1	TRBJ2-7	NA	CASSLGQGSYEQYF	TGTGCCAGCAGTTTAGGACAGGGGTCCTACGAGCAGTACTTC
TRBV5-1	TRBD1	TRBJ1-5	NA	CASSLGQGFHQPQHF	TGCGCCAGCAGCCTGGGACAGGGGTTTCATCAGCCCCAGCATTTT
TRBV20-1	NA	TRBJ2-3	NA	CSVGPTDTQYF	TGCAGTGTAGGGCCCACAGATACGCAGTATTTT
TRBV28	TRBD1	TRBJ2-7	NA	CASSSGQPGPFEQYF	TGTGCCAGCAGCTCGGGACAGCCGGGACCCTTCGAGCAGTACTTC
TRBV5-4	NA	TRBJ2-5	NA	CASSFSASPQETQYF	TGTGCCAGCAGCTTCTCTGCTAGCCCTCAAGAGACCCAGTACTTC
TRBV7-9	NA	TRBJ2-7	few	CASSLSQTRSYEQYF	TGTGCCAGCAGCTTGTCACAGACCCGATCCTACGAGCAGTACTTC
TRBV5-1	NA	TRBJ2-3	NA	CASSLGTSTDTQYF	TGCGCCAGCAGCTTGGGTACAAGCACAGATACGCAGTATTTT
TRBV2	TRBD1	TRBJ2-2	NA	CASRRQGMNTGELFF	TGTGCCAGCAGGCGACAGGGGATGAACACCGGGGAGCTGTTTTTT
TRBV5-1	NA	TRBJ1-1	NA	CASSLYETKRANTEAFF	TGCGCCAGCAGCTTGTATGAGACAAAAAGGGCGAACACTGAAGCTTTCTTT
TRBV30	NA	TRBJ2-3	once	CAWSVRGAGDTQYF	TGTGCCTGGAGTGTACGGGGGGCGGGAGATACGCAGTATTTT
TRBV7-9	NA	TRBJ1-1	once	CASSPWGVMPEAFF	TGTGCCAGCAGCCCCTGGGGGGTTATGCCTGAAGCTTTCTTT
TRBV4-1	NA	TRBJ1-5	once	CASSQDGGGGSNQPQHF	TGCGCCAGCAGCCAAGATGGAGGGGGAGGCAGCAATCAGCCCCAGCATTTT
TRBV23-1	TRBD1	TRBJ2-5	NA	CASSLYPDRLGETQYF	TGCGCCAGCAGTCTTTACCCGGACAGGTTAGGAGAGACCCAGTACTTC
TRBV5-1	NA	TRBJ2-7	NA	CASSLALGGGYEQYF	TGCGCCAGCAGCTTGGCCTTGGGTGGGGGCTACGAGCAGTACTTC
TRBV10-1	NA	TRBJ2-7	NA	CASSGRTGYEQYF	TGCGCCAGCAGCGGCCGGACGGGCTACGAGCAGTACTTC
TRBV10-3	NA	TRBJ1-5	NA	CAISESSSQPQHF	TGTGCCATCAGTGAGAGCTCCAGTCAGCCCCAGCATTTT
TRBV28	NA	TRBJ2-7	NA	CASRGQIPGWYF	TGTGCCAGCAGAGGACAGATTCCTGGGTGGTACTTC
TRBV15	NA	TRBJ1-1	once	CATSRDPTDSFTEAFF	TGTGCCACCAGCAGAGACCCCACAGACTCCTTCACTGAAGCTTTCTTT
TRBV18	NA	TRBJ1-5	NA	CASSQGGNQPQHF	TGTGCCAGCTCCCAGGGCGGCAATCAGCCCCAGCATTTT
TRBV23-1	TRBD2	TRBJ2-2	NA	CASSHGGTRIAGGTGELFF	TGCGCCAGCAGTCACGGGGGGACGAGAATAGCGGGAGGGACCGGGGAGCTGTTTTTT
TRBV7-2	TRBD1	TRBJ1-2	NA	CASSSGTGNYGYTF	TGTGCCAGCAGCTCCGGGACAGGGAACTATGGCTACACCTTC
TRBV30	NA	TRBJ2-6	NA	CAWSVLRGLSSGANVLTF	TGTGCCTGGAGTGTCCTCAGGGGCCTCAGCTCTGGGGCCAACGTCCTGACTTTC
TRBV4-1	TRBD1	TRBJ1-5	NA	CASSQEGQDDQPQHF	TGCGCCAGCAGCCAAGAAGGACAGGACGATCAGCCCCAGCATTTT
TRBV18	NA	TRBJ2-2	NA	CASSPPSTGELFF	TGTGCCAGCTCACCACCATCCACCGGGGAGCTGTTTTTT
TRBV28	TRBD2	TRBJ2-3	NA	CASSFQAGFTDTQYF	TGTGCCAGCAGTTTTCAAGCGGGATTCACAGATACGCAGTATTTT
TRBV29-1	NA	TRBJ2-5	NA	CSVWTYEETQYF	TGCAGCGTATGGACATACGAAGAGACCCAGTACTTC
TRBV19	TRBD2	TRBJ2-2	NA	CASRPDRGAGELFF	TGTGCCAGTAGACCCGACCGGGGGGCCGGGGAGCTGTTTTTT
TRBV28	NA	TRBJ2-6	NA	CASSRPFNSGANVLTF	TGTGCCAGCAGCCGCCCTTTCAACTCTGGGGCCAACGTCCTGACTTTC
TRBV28	NA	TRBJ1-4	NA	CASTRQVEGKLFF	TGTGCCAGCACCCGACAGGTGGAGGGAAAACTGTTTTTT
TRBV7-2	TRBD1	TRBJ2-1	NA	CASSSGQYNEQFF	TGTGCCAGCAGCTCGGGACAGTACAATGAGCAGTTCTTC
TRBV7-9	NA	TRBJ1-4	NA	CASSLGSSEKLFF	TGTGCCAGCAGCCTAGGATCCAGTGAAAAACTGTTTTTT
TRBV27	TRBD2	TRBJ2-3	NA	CASSLRLLARTDTQYF	TGTGCCAGCAGTTTAAGATTACTAGCGAGGACAGATACGCAGTATTTT
TRBV28	NA	TRBJ1-1	once	CASSSGGVAAFF	TGTGCCAGCAGTTCTGGGGGGGTTGCGGCTTTCTTT
TRBV30	TRBD2	TRBJ2-1	NA	CAWSRLAYEQFF	TGTGCCTGGAGTCGACTAGCGTATGAGCAGTTCTTC
TRBV28	NA	TRBJ1-5	NA	CASRLGGWQPQHF	TGTGCCAGCAGGCTCGGGGGCTGGCAGCCCCAGCATTTT
TRBV7-3	TRBD2	TRBJ2-1	NA	CASSPQPTSGRIHNEQFF	TGTGCCAGCAGCCCGCAGCCGACTAGCGGGAGGATCCACAATGAGCAGTTCTTC
TRBV5-8	TRBD2	TRBJ2-7	NA	CASSRGRVAGGVSSYEQYF	TGTGCCAGCAGCCGGGGGAGGGTAGCGGGAGGGGTCTCCTCCTACGAGCAGTACTTC
TRBV6-4	NA	TRBJ1-1	NA	CASSDSTRRGNTEAFF	TGTGCCAGCAGTGACTCGACGAGGAGGGGGAACACTGAAGCTTTCTTT
TRBV19	NA	TRBJ1-3	NA	CASSSETGLSGNTIYF	TGTGCCAGTAGTTCTGAGACAGGCCTCTCTGGAAACACCATATATTTT